Following are 14 T cell receptor beta chains from one sample sequenced in a study of T-cell memory formation after mild COVID-19. From the 5' RACE reads, TCRdb called clonotypes with MiXCR, one entry per CDR3 protein. The sample has more than 300,000 distinct CDR3 sequences; 20% to 25% are singletons. The sequencing sample was made of PBMCs or a T cell subset sorted from them (not recorded which). Every receptor here comes from a man aged 18 to 35 who had mild COVID-19 (a few samples of this study predate the infection). Cell type and time point are not known.

The chain joins TRBV6-5 to TRBJ1-2, with a weak D call TRBD1 (6 bases). The CDR3 spans 13 residues. Germline assignment: CDR1 MNHEY and CDR2 SVGAGI. V gave up 8 bases and J gave up 0 bases, with 10 bases separating them. Here the CDR3 DNA reads TGTGCCAGCGGACGGACAGCTAACTATGGCTACACCTTC. Amino acid sequence: CASGRTANYGYTF.

The chain combines TRBV6-2 or TRBV6-3 with TRBJ2-5; 7 nucleotides agree with TRBD1. Germline V gene data show CDR1 as MNHEY and CDR2 as SVGEGT. The V and J ends lost 8 bases and 2 bases, in that order; junction bases with no gene match: 14. The CDR3 runs to 16 residues. The CDR3 coding sequence is TGTGCCAGCGCCAAGGGGGCAGGGCAACCTCAAGAGACCCAGTACTTC. It encodes CASAKGAGQPQETQYF.

This sequence joins TRBV7-2 and TRBJ2-5; TRBD2 might be the D (6 bases). Germline V gene data show CDR1 as SGHTA and CDR2 as FQGNSA. CDR3 length equals 12 residues. Trimming shortened V by 5 bases and J by 7 bases, and 11 bases separated the two germline ends. CDR3 protein: CASSPGGTTQYF. In DNA, the CDR3 is TGTGCCAGCAGCCCCGGAGGGACGACCCAGTACTTC.

This clonotype has ten or more counts. The J gene is TRBJ2-2, the V gene TRBV7-2, with D unresolved. From germline, CDR1 is SGHTA and CDR2 FQGNSA. CDR3 length equals 13 residues. V lost 3 bases and J lost 0, with 2 bases in between. The CDR3 DNA reads TGTGCCAGCAGCTTCACGAACACCGGGGAGCTGTTTTTT. This sequence encodes CASSFTNTGELFF. Full variable domain (outside the CDR3, taken from reference TRBV7-2 and TRBJ2-2): GAGVSQSPSNKVTEKGKDVELRCDPISGHTALYWYRQSLGQGLEFLIYFQGNSAPDKSGLPSDRFSAERTGGSVSTLTIQRTQQEDSAVYLCASSFTNTGELFFGEGSRLTVL.

The chain is built from TRBV7-2 and TRBJ1-1; the D gene is possibly TRBD1 (5 bases). V lost 6 bases and J 7 bases, leaving 15 bases between the germline ends. Germline V gene data show CDR1 as SGHTA and CDR2 as FQGNSA. The CDR3 is made up of 13 amino acids. The CDR3 DNA reads as TGTGCCAGCAGTCAGGGACGGAGTTTTGAAGCTTTCTTT. This codes for CASSQGRSFEAFF.

There are a few counts of this clonotype. The chain links TRBV12-3 or TRBV12-4 to TRBJ1-4; TRBD1 matches at 7 bases. V shed 3 bases, J shed 8 bases, and the junction held 12 bases outside the gene matches. The CDR3 loop spans 16 amino acids. CDR3 DNA sequence: TGTGCCAGCAGTTTCGGTCCGGGACAGAGGGCCGAAAAACTGTTTTTT. Amino acids: CASSFGPGQRAEKLFF.

This sequence joins TRBV12-3 or TRBV12-4 and TRBJ2-3; D call uncertain. The CDR3 sequence is 16 residues long. Deletions cut 1 base from V and 0 bases from J, with 11 bases between. This CDR3 reads CASSLGWGPSTDTQYF. CDR3 DNA sequence: TGTGCCAGCAGTTTAGGCTGGGGTCCTAGCACAGATACGCAGTATTTT.

There are many counts of this clonotype. The gene calls are TRBV30 and TRBJ1-5; D unclear. The CDR3 runs 13 residues. Trimming took 0 bases from V and 1 from J, leaving 4 bases between them. Germline assignment: CDR1 GTSNPN and CDR2 SVGIG (reference sequence). CDR3 in amino acids: CAWSVASNQPQHF. CDR3 nucleotides: TGTGCCTGGAGTGTAGCCAGCAATCAGCCCCAGCATTTT.

This clonotype was recorded a few times. The chain has TRBV7-3 and TRBJ2-6; 8 bases are shared with TRBD1. This CDR3 is built from 19 residues. CDR1 SGHTA and CDR2 FQGTGA come from the germline V gene. Germline trimming cut 5 bases from V and 1 base from J; bases unmatched to any gene: 13. The CDR3 loop is CASSAVGTGDYSGANVLTF. In DNA form, the CDR3 reads TGTGCCAGCAGCGCTGTCGGGACAGGCGATTATTCTGGGGCCAACGTCCTGACTTTC.

The count of this clonotype is one. The chain employs TRBV9 and TRBJ2-5, with 7 bases fitting TRBD1. Germline V CDR1 and CDR2: SGDLS, YYNGEE. The V gene end was trimmed by 0 bases and the J gene end by 1 base; junction bases not matched to a gene: 15. This CDR3 region has 19 residues. The CDR3 here is CASSVATTGMRGRQETQYF. As DNA, the CDR3 is TGTGCCAGCAGCGTAGCTACTACGGGTATGAGGGGGCGCCAAGAGACCCAGTACTTC.

This clonotype occurred a few times. This chain connects TRBV12-3 or TRBV12-4 to TRBJ2-7; 11 positions match TRBD1. CDR3 length equals 15 residues. The ends lost 1 base at V and 3 bases at J; junction bases unmatched: 2. The DNA of the CDR3 is TGTGCCAGCAGTTTAGGGACAGGGGGCTTCTACGAGCAGTACGTC. Translation gives CASSLGTGGFYEQYV.

The sample holds a few counts of this clonotype. The genes are TRBV27 and TRBJ2-5; possibly TRBD1 or TRBD2 for D (5 bases each). This CDR3 comprises 15 residues. CDR1 MNHEY and CDR2 SMNVEV come from the germline V gene (reference sequence). Deletions cut 5 bases from V and 4 bases from J, with 17 bases between. The CDR3 region has the DNA TGTGCCAGCAGTACCGGGACGTTCCGTACAGAGACCCAGTACTTC. Amino acids: CASSTGTFRTETQYF.

This clonotype appeared a few times. The chain links TRBV4-3 to TRBJ1-1, with D possibly TRBD1 on 6 matching bases. The V gene lost 4 bases and the J gene lost 7 bases, with 16 bases spanning the gap. The V gene's germline CDR1 is LGHNA and CDR2 YSLEER. The CDR3 contains 14 residues. The CDR3 sequence: CASSLDGGADEAFF. In DNA, the CDR3 is TGCGCCAGCAGCCTCGACGGGGGCGCGGATGAAGCTTTCTTT.

The V and J genes are TRBV7-3 and TRBJ2-3; a possible D gene is TRBD2 (5 bases). Germline CDR1 SGHTA, CDR2 FQGTGA. CDR3 length equals 14 residues. With 5 bases removed from V and 2 bases from J, the gap between germline ends came to 11 bases. The CDR3 loop is CASSLARVTDTQYF. CDR3 bases: TGTGCCAGCAGCCTCGCGAGGGTCACAGATACGCAGTATTTT.